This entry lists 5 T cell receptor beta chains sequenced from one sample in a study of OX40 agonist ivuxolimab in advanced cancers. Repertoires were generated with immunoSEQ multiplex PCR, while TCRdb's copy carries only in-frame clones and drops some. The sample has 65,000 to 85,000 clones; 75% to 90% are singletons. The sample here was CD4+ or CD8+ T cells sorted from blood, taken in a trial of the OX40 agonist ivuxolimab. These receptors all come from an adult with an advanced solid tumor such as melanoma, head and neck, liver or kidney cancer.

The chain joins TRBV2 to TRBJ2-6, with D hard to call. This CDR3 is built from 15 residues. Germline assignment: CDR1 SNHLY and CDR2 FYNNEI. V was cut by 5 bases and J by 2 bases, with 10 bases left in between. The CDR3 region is CASSLTAAGANVLTF. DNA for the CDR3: TGTGCCAGCAGTCTGACCGCAGCTGGGGCCAACGTCCTGACTTTC.

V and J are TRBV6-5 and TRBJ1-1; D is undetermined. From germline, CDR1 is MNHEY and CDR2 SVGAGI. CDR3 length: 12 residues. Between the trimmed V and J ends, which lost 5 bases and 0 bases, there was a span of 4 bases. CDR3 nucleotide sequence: TGTGCCAGCAGTCACATGAACACTGAAGCTTTCTTT. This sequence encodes CASSHMNTEAFF.

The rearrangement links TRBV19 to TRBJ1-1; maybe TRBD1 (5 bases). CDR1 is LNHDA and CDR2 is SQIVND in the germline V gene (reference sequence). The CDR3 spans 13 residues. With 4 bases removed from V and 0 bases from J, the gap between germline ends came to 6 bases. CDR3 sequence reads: CASSSRVNTEAFF. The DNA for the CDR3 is TGTGCCAGTAGTAGCAGGGTGAACACTGAAGCTTTCTTT.

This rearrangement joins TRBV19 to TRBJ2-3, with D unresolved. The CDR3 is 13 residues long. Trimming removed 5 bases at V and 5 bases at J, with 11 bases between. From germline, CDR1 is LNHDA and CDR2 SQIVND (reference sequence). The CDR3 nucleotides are TGTGCCAGTAGTCTACAGACCGGAGATACGCAGTATTTT. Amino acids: CASSLQTGDTQYF.

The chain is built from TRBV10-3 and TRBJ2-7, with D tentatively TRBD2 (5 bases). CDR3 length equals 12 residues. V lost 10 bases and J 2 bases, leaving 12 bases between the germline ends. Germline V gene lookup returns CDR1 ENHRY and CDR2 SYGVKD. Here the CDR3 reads CATGGLTYEQYF. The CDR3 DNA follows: TGTGCCACCGGCGGGCTCACCTACGAGCAGTACTTC.